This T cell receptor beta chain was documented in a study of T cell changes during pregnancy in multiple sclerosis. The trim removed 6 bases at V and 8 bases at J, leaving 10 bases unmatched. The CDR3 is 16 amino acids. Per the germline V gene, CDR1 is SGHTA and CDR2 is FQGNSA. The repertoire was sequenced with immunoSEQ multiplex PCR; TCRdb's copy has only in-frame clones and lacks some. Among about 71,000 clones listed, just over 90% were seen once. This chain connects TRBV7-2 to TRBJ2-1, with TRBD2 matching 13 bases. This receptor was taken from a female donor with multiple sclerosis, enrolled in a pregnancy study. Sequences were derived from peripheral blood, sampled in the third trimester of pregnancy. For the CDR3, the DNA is TGTGCCAGCAGTTCATCCGGGACTAGCGGGATCGATGAGCAGTTCTTC. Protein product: CASSSSGTSGIDEQFF.